These 9 T cell receptor beta chains were all obtained from the same sample, sequenced in a study of blood T cell repertoires in COVID-19. Assay: immunoSEQ multiplex PCR; the TCRdb copy retains only in-frame clones and omits some. The sample shows 200,000 to 250,000 clones, roughly four fifths of them seen only once. The source material was PBMCs or T cells enriched from blood (not recorded which). The receptor set was obtained from a woman aged 55-69 years who had recovered from COVID-19.

The chain employs TRBV15 and TRBJ1-3; 8 bases match TRBD1. After removal of 8 bases from V and 0 bases from J, the junction contained 3 bases not matched to a gene. The CDR3 loop spans 14 amino acids. Looked up from germline, CDR1 is LNHNV and CDR2 is YYDKDF (reference sequence). This chain's CDR3 is CATAGGSSGNTIYF. The CDR3 coding sequence is TGTGCCACCGCAGGGGGCTCCTCTGGAAACACCATATATTTT.

The chain links TRBV18 to TRBJ1-1; TRBD1 matches 7 bases. With 0 bases clipped from V and 0 bases from J, the junction kept 4 bases outside the gene matches. This CDR3 spans 16 amino acids. Germline loops: CDR1 KGHSH, CDR2 LQKENI. The CDR3 spells CASSPPTGTVNTEAFF. CDR3 DNA: TGTGCCAGCTCACCACCGACCGGGACAGTGAACACTGAAGCTTTCTTT. Filled out from reference TRBV18 and TRBJ1-1, the complete variable domain reads NAGVMQNPRHLVRRRGQEARLRCSPMKGHSHVYWYRQLPEEGLKFMVYLQKENIIDESGMPKERFSAEFPKEGPSILRIQQVVRGDSAAYFCASSPPTGTVNTEAFFGQGTRLTVV.

This sequence joins TRBV15 and TRBJ2-7, with D perhaps matching TRBD1 (6 bases). The V and J ends lost 5 bases and 5 bases respectively, with 22 bases between them. Germline values: CDR1 LNHNV, CDR2 YYDKDF (reference sequence). This CDR3 has 16 residues. The CDR3 loop reads CATSAQLTGTRNEQYF. The CDR3 coding sequence is TGTGCCACCAGCGCCCAATTAACCGGGACAAGGAACGAGCAGTACTTC.

The chain is built from TRBV6-6 and TRBJ2-1, with 11 bases identical to TRBD2. Trimming removed 6 bases from V and 8 bases from J; junction bases left unmatched: 6. CDR3 size: 14 residues. Per germline, CDR1 MNHNY and CDR2 SVGAGI (reference sequence). The CDR3 loop reads CASRSSGGLHEQFF. The CDR3, as DNA: TGTGCCAGCAGATCTAGCGGGGGGCTTCATGAGCAGTTCTTC.

This rearrangement joins TRBV29-1 to TRBJ1-4, with D tentatively TRBD1 (6 bases). This CDR3 comprises 13 residues. Trimming left V 5 bases short and J 1 base short, with 8 bases between. Germline values: CDR1 SQVTM, CDR2 ANQGSEA. The chain's CDR3 is CSVLQGTNEKLFF. In DNA, the CDR3 is TGCAGCGTTCTACAGGGAACTAATGAAAAACTGTTTTTT.

The V gene is TRBV5-1, the J gene TRBJ2-5, with D perhaps matching TRBD2 (6 bases). Trimming stripped 5 bases from V and 1 base from J, with 12 bases between. The CDR3 runs 14 residues. Germline lookup yields CDR1 SGHRS and CDR2 YFSETQ. The CDR3 DNA reads TGCGCCAGCAGTTGGGTGGGACTCCAAGAGACCCAGTACTTC. Encoded protein: CASSWVGLQETQYF.

The rearrangement links TRBV6-1 to TRBJ2-7, with D perhaps matching TRBD1 (5 bases). This CDR3 region has 16 residues. CDR1 and CDR2 from the germline V gene are MNHNS and SASEGT. V was pared by 0 bases and J by 1 base, with 13 bases between. The CDR3 is CASSEAFRGRSYEQYF. The CDR3 nucleotides are TGTGCCAGCAGTGAAGCCTTTAGGGGCCGATCCTACGAGCAGTACTTC.

In this sample, this clone turned up once. The V call is TRBV7-2, the J call TRBJ2-1; no definite D call. V lost 1 base to trimming and J lost 3 bases, with 10 bases between them. Germline CDR1 SGHTA, CDR2 FQGNSA. This CDR3 spans 15 amino acids. CDR3 bases: TGTGCCAGCAGCTTAGGGCAGGTTGGCTACAATGAGCAGTTCTTC. This encodes CASSLGQVGYNEQFF.

The rearrangement links TRBV7-2 to TRBJ1-1, with D perhaps TRBD1 (5 bases). Trimming left V 4 bases short and J 3 bases short, with 12 bases between. There are 14 residues in the CDR3. Germline-derived CDR1 and CDR2 are SGHTA and FQGNSA. CDR3 coding DNA: TGTGCCAGCAGCTATCAGGGTAGTGACACTGAAGCTTTCTTT. Translated: CASSYQGSDTEAFF. Filled out from reference TRBV7-2 and TRBJ1-1, the complete variable domain reads GAGVSQSPSNKVTEKGKDVELRCDPISGHTALYWYRQSLGQGLEFLIYFQGNSAPDKSGLPSDRFSAERTGGSVSTLTIQRTQQEDSAVYLCASSYQGSDTEAFFGQGTRLTVV.